The 23 T cell receptor beta chains reported below all come from one sample, sequenced in a study of metastatic and nonmetastatic thyroid tumors (dated by TCRdb to 2020 to 2022). Library method: PCR. Sequencing relied on an Illumina HiSeq 4000. The public sequencing data were trimmed at Q25 with fastp and processed into clonotypes with MiXCR by TCRdb, which kept only in-frame beta chains. The sample table contains about 18,000 clones; only one count was recorded for about 32% of them. The ten largest clones represent 20% to 25% of the sample. No patient had received any treatment before thyroid surgery. Sample: tumor tissue. Receptors originate from a male donor with papillary thyroid cancer or a benign thyroid nodule (not recorded which). Some clones in this sample may be carry-over from other donors' samples.

This clone was detected only a few times. This chain joins TRBV5-1 and TRBJ2-7; 12 bases map to TRBD2. The CDR3 length is 15 residues. Germline values: CDR1 SGHRS, CDR2 YFSETQ. V was clipped by 4 bases and J by 3 bases; unmatched bases: 5. The CDR3 is CASSPGLAGLYEQYF. In DNA form, the CDR3 reads TGCGCCAGCAGCCCGGGACTAGCGGGCCTCTACGAGCAGTACTTC. Based on the CDR3 plus reference TRBV5-1 and TRBJ2-7, the full variable domain is KAGVTQTPRYLIKTRGQQVTLSCSPISGHRSVSWYQQTPGQGLQFLFEYFSETQRNKGNFPGRFSGRQFSNSRSEMNVSTLELGDSALYLCASSPGLAGLYEQYFGPGTRLTVT.

This sequence joins TRBV2 and TRBJ2-3; either TRBD1 or TRBD2 may fit D (5 bases each). The germline CDR1 and CDR2 sequences are SNHLY and FYNNEI. The length of the CDR3 is 16 residues. The V gene lost 6 bases and the J gene lost 1 base, with 17 bases spanning the gap. The CDR3 loop is CASRKGTSNRTDTQYF. The CDR3 DNA follows: TGTGCCAGCAGGAAGGGGACGAGCAACCGCACAGATACGCAGTATTTT.

This clone has just a few counts. The chain recombines TRBV28 with TRBJ2-7; a possible D gene is TRBD2 (6 bases). Germline-derived CDR1 and CDR2 are MDHEN and SYDVKM. The CDR3 runs 14 residues. V gave up 6 bases and J gave up 2 bases, with 14 bases separating them. The CDR3 loop reads CASRSGRGPYEQYF. CDR3 bases: TGTGCCAGCAGGTCCGGGCGGGGCCCCTACGAGCAGTACTTC.

The chain is built from TRBV2 and TRBJ2-7; D is unresolved. This CDR3 region has 12 residues. Germline CDR1 is SNHLY and CDR2 is FYNNEI. Trimming shortened V by 6 bases and J by 0 bases, and 6 bases separated the two germline ends. CDR3: CASRKGSYEQYF. In DNA form, the CDR3 reads TGTGCCAGCAGGAAGGGCTCCTACGAGCAGTACTTC.

This clone came up many times. This could be a read error, since a much larger clone is one nucleotide away. This chain connects TRBV20-1 to TRBJ2-6; 8 positions agree with TRBD2. The CDR3 consists of 16 residues. Per germline, CDR1 DFQATT and CDR2 SNEGSKA (reference sequence). The CDR3 here is CSAISGGASVANVLTF. As DNA, the CDR3 is TGCAGTGCTATCTCGGGGGGGGCTTCTGTGGCCAACGTCCTGACTTTC.

J is TRBJ2-7 and V is TRBV5-5; 9 bases align to TRBD1. Germline assignment: CDR1 SGHKS and CDR2 YYEKEE (reference sequence). This CDR3 contains 14 residues. V lost 3 bases, J lost 3 bases, and 4 bases stayed unmatched. CDR3 coding DNA: TGTGCCAGCAGCTCGGGACAGGGCCACTACGAGCAGTACTTC. The encoded protein is CASSSGQGHYEQYF.

The V call is TRBV11-2, the J call TRBJ2-3; 9 bases align to TRBD1. The germline CDR1 and CDR2 sequences are SGHAT and FQNNGV. This CDR3 region has 16 residues. The V segment lost 5 bases and the J segment 0 bases; nucleotides outside the gene matches: 6. The CDR3 is CASSPSGTGSTDTQYF. The CDR3 nucleotides are TGTGCCAGCAGCCCCAGCGGGACAGGGAGCACAGATACGCAGTATTTT.

The chain recombines TRBV4-1 with TRBJ1-4; D perhaps matches TRBD1 (5 bases). This CDR3 comprises 13 residues. CDR1 MGHRA and CDR2 YSYEKL come from the germline V gene. Trimming took 4 bases from V and 8 from J, leaving 11 bases between them. The DNA of the CDR3 is TGCGCCAGCAGCCCCGGGGCGGGGGAAAAACTGTTTTTT. Amino acid sequence: CASSPGAGEKLFF.

The V call is TRBV2, the J call TRBJ1-1; D is undetermined. There are 13 residues in the CDR3. V lost 7 bases and J lost 3, with 12 bases in between. Germline V gene sequence: CDR1 SNHLY, CDR2 FYNNEI. The CDR3 bases are TGTGCCAGCAAGCCAAAAGGGTACACTGAAGCTTTCTTT. It codes for CASKPKGYTEAFF.

This clone came up a few times. V usage is TRBV28 and J usage is TRBJ2-5; 7 bases are a match to TRBD2. The CDR3 covers 16 residues. The germline V gene encodes CDR1 MDHEN and CDR2 SYDVKM. With 3 bases clipped from V and 4 bases from J, the junction kept 11 bases outside the gene matches. CDR3 amino acids: CASSFARGGRVETQYF. CDR3 sequence (DNA): TGTGCCAGCAGTTTCGCCCGGGGCGGGAGAGTAGAGACCCAGTACTTC.

The J gene is TRBJ2-3, the V gene TRBV9; D is perhaps TRBD2 (5 bases). The CDR3 contains 16 residues. V gave up 2 bases and J gave up 1 base, with 14 bases separating them. Germline CDR1 reads SGDLS; CDR2 reads YYNGEE. The CDR3 bases are TGTGCCAGCAGCGTCTGGGGAGTCGGGGGCACAGATACGCAGTATTTT. Residues: CASSVWGVGGTDTQYF.

At least ten counts were recorded for this clone. This chain uses TRBV7-2 with TRBJ1-2; D is perhaps TRBD1 (6 bases). The V end was cut by 3 bases, the J end by 8 bases, with 13 bases between. Germline loops: CDR1 SGHTA, CDR2 FQGNSA. This CDR3 has 13 amino acids. The CDR3 region has the DNA TGTGCCAGCAGCTTCTTTGCAGGGGTGGGCTACACCTTC. The encoded protein is CASSFFAGVGYTF. The entire variable domain, with the rest obtained from reference TRBV7-2 and TRBJ1-2, is as follows: GAGVSQSPSNKVTEKGKDVELRCDPISGHTALYWYRQSLGQGLEFLIYFQGNSAPDKSGLPSDRFSAERTGGSVSTLTIQRTQQEDSAVYLCASSFFAGVGYTFGSGTRLTVV.

This clone was picked up many times. The chain links TRBV20-1 to TRBJ1-3; D ambiguous. The CDR3 extends over 15 amino acids. CDR1 is DFQATT, CDR2 SNEGSKA, per germline (reference sequence). The V end was cut by 5 bases, the J end by 2 bases, with 16 bases between. CDR3 in amino acids: CSALQKPLAGNTIYF. The CDR3 nucleotides are TGCAGTGCTCTACAGAAACCCTTGGCTGGAAACACCATATATTTT.

The sample holds a few counts of this clone. Since a much larger clone is just one base distant, this may be a read error. The chain links TRBV6-1 to TRBJ1-2; TRBD1 matches at 11 bases. The germline CDR1 and CDR2 sequences are MNHNS and SASEGT. CDR3 size: 15 residues. The V gene end was trimmed by 9 bases and the J gene end by 5 bases; junction bases not matched to a gene: 11. The CDR3: CARNARDRGVYGYTF. CDR3 DNA sequence: TGTGCCAGAAATGCCCGGGACAGGGGGGTATATGGCTACACCTTC.

The table lists this clone with a few counts. The same CDR3 arises from other DNA sequences in this sample as well. CDR3 amino acids: CASSPQAVRGHEQFF. DNA for the CDR3: TGTGCCAGCAGCCCTCAGGCGGTCCGGGGCCATGAGCAGTTCTTC. The rearrangement joins TRBV11-2 to TRBJ2-1, with D perhaps being TRBD1 or TRBD2 (5 bases each). CDR3 size: 15 residues. Trimming pared 5 bases from V and 8 bases from J, leaving 19 bases between. From germline, CDR1 is SGHAT and CDR2 FQNNGV. Supplemented by reference TRBV11-2 and TRBJ2-1, the full variable domain reads EAGVAQSPRYKIIEKRQSVAFWCNPISGHATLYWYQQILGQGPKLLIQFQNNGVVDDSQLPKDRFSAERLKGVDSTLKIQPAKLEDSAVYLCASSPQAVRGHEQFFGPGTRLTVL.

The chain couples TRBV25-1 to TRBJ1-6; weak D call: TRBD1 (6 bases). This CDR3 contains 15 residues. Germline CDR1 and CDR2: MGHDK and SYGVNS. Trimming removed 8 bases at V and 3 bases at J, with 14 bases between. The CDR3 DNA follows: TGTGCCAGCCGACCGGGACAAAGCTATAATTCACCCCTCCACTTT. This sequence encodes CASRPGQSYNSPLHF.

By sample share, this clone is medium-sized. The chain couples TRBV5-6 to TRBJ2-7, with a possible D match to TRBD1 (6 bases). Trimming left V 4 bases short and J 1 base short, with 15 bases between. Germline CDR1 is SGHDT and CDR2 is YYEEEE. The CDR3 is made up of 15 amino acids. DNA of the CDR3: TGTGCCAGCAGCGGCGACCGTGGACAGTCCTACGAGCAGTACTTC. Translation gives CASSGDRGQSYEQYF. Combining the CDR3 with reference TRBV5-6 and TRBJ2-7 gives the whole variable domain DAGVTQSPTHLIKTRGQQVTLRCSPKSGHDTVSWYQQALGQGPQFIFQYYEEEERQRGNFPDRFSGHQFPNYSSELNVNALLLGDSALYLCASSGDRGQSYEQYFGPGTRLTVT.

V and J are TRBV28 and TRBJ2-7; 8 nucleotides match TRBD1. Germline values: CDR1 MDHEN, CDR2 SYDVKM. This CDR3 region has 15 residues. Germline trimming cut 2 bases from V and 4 bases from J; bases unmatched to any gene: 7. As DNA, the CDR3 is TGTGCCAGCAGTTTAAGGGACAGGCTTCTTTACGAGCAGTACTTC. Translating gives CASSLRDRLLYEQYF. The full variable domain, completed using reference TRBV28 and TRBJ2-7, is DVKVTQSSRYLVKRTGEKVFLECVQDMDHENMFWYRQDPGLGLRLIYFSYDVKMKEKGDIPEGYSVSREKKERFSLILESASTNQTSMYLCASSLRDRLLYEQYFGPGTRLTVT.

Details on this clone: One junction end does not reproduce the germline sequence, and a read error may be involved. V gene TRBV5-1 combines with J gene TRBJ2-5; TRBD2 aligns across 10 bases. The germline gives CDR1 SGHRS, CDR2 YFSETQ. This CDR3 has 17 residues. The CDR3 DNA sequence: TGCGCCAGCAGCTTGGCACTAGCGGGAACCATCCAAGAGACCCATTACTTC. Translating it yields CASSLALAGTIQETHYF.

This clone was seen only a few times. CDR3 sequence (DNA): TGTGCCAGCACTGGGACAGGGGCCGGGGAGCTGTTTTTT. This gives the protein CASTGTGAGELFF. V gene TRBV6-2 or TRBV6-3 combines with J gene TRBJ2-2; 10 bases fit TRBD1. CDR3 length equals 13 residues. V gave up 7 bases and J gave up 6 bases; unmatched junction bases: 2. Germline CDR1 and CDR2: MNHEY and SVGEGT.

This clone qualifies as medium-sized. This chain links TRBV12-5 with TRBJ1-2; D not resolved. Trimming stripped 2 bases from V and 2 bases from J, with 15 bases between. This CDR3 has 16 residues. Germline loops: CDR1 LGHNT, CDR2 FRNRAP. The CDR3 sequence is CASGLPGSRFNYGYTF. CDR3 coding DNA: TGTGCTAGTGGTTTGCCCGGGAGTCGGTTCAACTATGGCTACACCTTC.

The chain has TRBV11-2 and TRBJ2-1, with 13 nucleotides matching TRBD2. The V segment lost 0 bases and the J segment 7 bases; nucleotides outside the gene matches: 3. In germline, CDR1 is SGHAT, CDR2 FQNNGV. CDR3 length: 16 amino acids. CDR3 sequence (DNA): TGTGCCAGCAGCTTAGAAGGGACTAGCGGGATAAATGAGCAGTTCTTC. It encodes CASSLEGTSGINEQFF.

By sample fraction, this clone is medium-sized. The genes are TRBV20-1 and TRBJ2-1, with 7 bases aligning to TRBD2. J was trimmed by 3 bases and V by 6 bases; bases with no gene match: 11. The germline gives CDR1 DFQATT, CDR2 SNEGSKA (reference sequence). The CDR3 sequence is 15 residues long. The CDR3 is CSASVGAGDYNEQFF. The DNA for the CDR3 is TGCAGTGCGTCAGTTGGCGCGGGGGACTACAATGAGCAGTTCTTC.